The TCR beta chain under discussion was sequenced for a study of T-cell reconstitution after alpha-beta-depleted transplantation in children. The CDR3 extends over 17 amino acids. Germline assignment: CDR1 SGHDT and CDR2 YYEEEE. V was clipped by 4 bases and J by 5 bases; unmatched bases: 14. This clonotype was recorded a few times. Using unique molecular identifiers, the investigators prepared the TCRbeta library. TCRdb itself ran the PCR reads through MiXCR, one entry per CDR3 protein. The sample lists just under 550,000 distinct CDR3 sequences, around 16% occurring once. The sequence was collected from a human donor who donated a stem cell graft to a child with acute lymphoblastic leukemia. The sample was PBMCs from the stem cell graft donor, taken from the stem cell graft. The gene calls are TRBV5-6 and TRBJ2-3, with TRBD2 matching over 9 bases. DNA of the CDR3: TGTGCCAGCAGCCCTGCCGGGCGGGAGGGCCATTTAGATACGCAGTATTTT. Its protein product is CASSPAGREGHLDTQYF.